This T cell receptor beta chain comes out of a study of blood T cell repertoires in COVID-19. Study at large: Italy, Spain and the United States were the sources of the convalescent and acute COVID-19 samples.

Trimming took off 4 bases at V and 5 bases at J, with 16 bases between the two ends. Germline CDR1 is SGHRS and CDR2 is YFSETQ. CDR3 length: 16 amino acids. As originally analysed: Amplification of reference gene primers was used by the study to estimate nucleated cell counts. TCRdb's copy holds only in-frame clones and misses some; the assay was immunoSEQ multiplex PCR. Clone size and the V and J calls come from that table; the DNA yielded D and trimming. Of some 120,000 clones listed, roughly 70% are singletons. Sequencing input: peripheral blood. The TCR was taken from a human donor with acute or convalescent COVID-19. The donor label of this sample is uncertain. The chain joins TRBV5-1 to TRBJ1-6, with D maybe TRBD1 (6 bases). The CDR3 region has the DNA TGCGCCAGCAGCCGGACTTGGGGGCAGGATAATTCACCCCTCCACTTT. Translation gives CASSRTWGQDNSPLHF.